The entry that follows covers one TCR beta chain sequence. The ends were cut back, 7 bases at V and 9 bases at J, with 10 bases in the middle. CDR3 length equals 11 residues. This specimen comes from a study of CD8 T cells in Susac syndrome. Reverse transcription of about 0.5 to 1 ug RNA was performed with random hexamers. A single record per CDR3 protein comes from TCRdb applying MiXCR to the immunoSEQ multiplex PCR reads. The table has 150,000 to 200,000 distinct CDR3 sequences, about 94% seen once. Sequenced input: CD4+ T cells from PBMCs. The chain uses TRBV12-3 or TRBV12-4 and TRBJ2-1, with D perhaps TRBD1 (5 bases). The sequence derives from a human donor in good health. The CDR3 sequence is CASIQRGEQFF. DNA of the CDR3: TGTGCCAGCATCCAAAGGGGTGAGCAGTTCTTC.